This T cell receptor beta chain was profiled in a study of blood T cell repertoires in COVID-19. V shed 3 bases, J shed 6 bases, and the junction held 9 bases outside the gene matches. From germline, CDR1 is SGHDT and CDR2 YYEEEE. CDR3 length equals 15 residues. Using immunoSEQ multiplex PCR, the repertoire was profiled, and TCRdb retains in-frame clones only, with some absent. Of 270,000 or so clones detected, nearly 85% appear once; the ten largest clones hold about 9.1%. The sample comprised peripheral blood. The sequence was collected from a human donor in a cohort sampled during active COVID-19. V is TRBV5-6 and J is TRBJ1-2; TRBD1 matches at 9 bases. The CDR3 here is CASSSRPQGAHGYTF. In DNA, the CDR3 is TGTGCCAGCAGCTCCCGACCACAGGGGGCCCATGGCTACACCTTC. Filled out from reference TRBV5-6 and TRBJ1-2, the complete variable domain reads DAGVTQSPTHLIKTRGQQVTLRCSPKSGHDTVSWYQQALGQGPQFIFQYYEEEERQRGNFPDRFSGHQFPNYSSELNVNALLLGDSALYLCASSSRPQGAHGYTFGSGTRLTVV.